This entry is about one TCR beta chain. Its antigen is currently unknown. Produced via immunoSEQ multiplex PCR; TCRdb's table is partial and in-frame only. The sample lists under 25,000 clones, 27% seen once, with less than 20% in the top ten. Time point noted: after neoadjuvant nivolumab, at surgical resection. These oral cavity squamous cell carcinomas were HPV-negative and locally advanced. The germline V gene has CDR1 GTSNPN and CDR2 SVGIG (reference sequence). V gave up 0 bases and J gave up 7 bases, with 10 bases separating them. The CDR3 covers 13 residues. The sample is drawn from a study of neoadjuvant anti-PD-1 for oral cavity cancer. Study-wide results and limits: Expansion of preexisting intratumoral clones was suggested to aid response. With three patients per group, TCR findings need larger cohorts. Treg/Th17 ratio rose with pretreatment blood and fell with post-treatment tumor TCRbeta clonality.

The material sequenced was tumor tissue, taken after nivolumab (anti-PD-1) treatment. The J gene is TRBJ1-5, the V gene TRBV30; D remains unclear. This sequence was found in a person between 40 and 85 years old with oral cavity squamous cell carcinoma. This CDR3 is CAWSVEERQPQHF. DNA of the CDR3: TGTGCCTGGAGTGTAGAGGAACGGCAGCCCCAGCATTTT. Using reference TRBV30 and TRBJ1-5 for the parts outside the CDR3, the full variable domain is SQTIHQWPATLVQPVGSPLSLECTVEGTSNPNLYWYRQAAGRGLQLLFYSVGIGQISSEVPQNLSASRPQDRQFILSSKKLLLSDSGFYLCAWSVEERQPQHFGDGTRLSIL.